This record covers a single T cell receptor (beta chain). Its antigen is unknown. Produced via immunoSEQ multiplex PCR; TCRdb's table is partial and in-frame only. This table holds 45,000 to 60,000 clones, roughly nine tenths found once. The data originate from a study of T cell responses to AZD1222 COVID-19 vaccine. Study-wide points: Nearly half of spike-specific TCRs reportedly target unmutated variant regions. Spike-wide vaccine-associated CD4 TCRs dominated at 160-218 and 743-854. The peak T cell response came first, and repertoires were sampled only after it.

The sequence came from an adult in good health. The source was peripheral blood, collected on day 0 of AZD1222 vaccination.

CDR3 DNA: TGTGCCTGGAGTGTAGGAGATAGCTCTGGAAACACCATATATTTT. Residues: CAWSVGDSSGNTIYF. The rearrangement joins TRBV30 to TRBJ1-3; no clear D. V lost 0 bases, J lost 0 bases, and 9 bases lay in between. The germline gives CDR1 GTSNPN, CDR2 SVGIG (reference sequence). The CDR3 length is 15 residues.